The T cell receptor (beta chain) under discussion was sequenced for a study of neoadjuvant anti-PD-1 for oral cavity cancer. The method was immunoSEQ multiplex PCR; TCRdb's version includes in-frame clones alone and lacks a portion of them. The table lists 15,000 to 20,000 clones, less than 75% of them singletons. Germline V gene lookup returns CDR1 MNHNY and CDR2 SVGAGI (reference sequence). This CDR3 spans 13 amino acids. The V gene lost 10 bases and the J gene lost 0 bases, with 10 bases spanning the gap. The clonotype originates from a person between 35 and 79 years old with oral cavity squamous cell carcinoma. The source was PBMCs, collected before nivolumab (anti-PD-1) treatment. The genes are TRBV6-6 and TRBJ1-3; tentatively, D is TRBD1 (5 bases). The DNA of the CDR3 is TGTGCCACAGACGGGGGCTCTGGAAACACCATATATTTT. Protein: CATDGGSGNTIYF.